These 18 T cell receptor beta chains were all obtained from the same sample, sequenced in a study of regulatory T cells in long-lasting Graves disease. As to time point: newly diagnosed GD, antithyroid drugs for less than 3 months. The TCR library was made from RNA that had been extracted from PBMCs in TRIzol. The authors built TCR beta libraries using iRepertoire HTBI primers and Arm-PCR of CDR3 regions. TCRdb reprocessed the multiplex PCR reads with MiXCR, giving one entry per CDR3 protein. This sample has more than 300,000 distinct CDR3 sequences, with 10% to 15% found just once. In addition, the sample was reused for a study of T cells in Graves' hyperthyroidism and ophthalmopathy.

The specimen was peripheral blood mononuclear cells (PBMCs), collected at new diagnosis, from a patient treated with antithyroid drugs. These receptors were collected from a young woman with Graves disease.

This clonotype was observed at least ten times. The chain carries TRBV7-2 and TRBJ1-1; a weak D match, TRBD1 (6 bases). The CDR3 has 16 amino acids. V was clipped by 6 bases and J by 6 bases, with 23 bases between them. Germline assignment: CDR1 SGHTA and CDR2 FQGNSA. The DNA for the CDR3 is TGTGCCAGCAGGCAGAAGGGGGTTCTCTTGACCCCTGAAGCTTTCTTT. Its protein is CASRQKGVLLTPEAFF.

This clonotype was observed at least ten times. The rearrangement links TRBV7-9 to TRBJ1-5; D perhaps matches TRBD1 (5 bases). Germline V gene lookup returns CDR1 SEHNR and CDR2 FQNEAQ (reference sequence). Trimming took 6 bases from V and 4 from J, leaving 22 bases between them. This CDR3 is 17 amino acids long. Here the CDR3 DNA reads TGTGCCAGCAGTAAAACCGGGGAGAACAGGAAGAATCAGCCCCAGCATTTT. Its translation is CASSKTGENRKNQPQHF.

Many counts were recorded for this clonotype. The chain links TRBV7-3 to TRBJ2-3, with a tentative D call TRBD1 (6 bases). This CDR3 spans 15 amino acids. Trimming took 0 bases from V and 5 from J, leaving 12 bases between them. Germline V gene data show CDR1 as SGHTA and CDR2 as FQGTGA. CDR3 nucleotides: TGTGCCAGCAGCTTAACGGGGGCCCCTGGAGATACGCAGTATTTT. Its protein is CASSLTGAPGDTQYF.

There are many counts of this clonotype. The rearrangement links TRBV6-5 to TRBJ2-7, with D possibly called TRBD1 or TRBD2 (5 bases each). CDR1 and CDR2 (germline): MNHEY, SVGAGI. V was shortened by 4 bases and J by 3 bases, with 16 bases between the two germline ends. There are 15 residues in the CDR3. CDR3: CASSSWSNGGYEQYF. DNA for the CDR3: TGTGCCAGCAGTTCGTGGTCAAATGGGGGCTACGAGCAGTACTTC.

There are many counts of this clonotype. The chain uses TRBV19 and TRBJ2-5, with 10 bases lining up with TRBD2. V shed 4 bases and J 4 bases; nucleotides not matched to a gene: 6. CDR3 length equals 15 residues. Per germline, CDR1 LNHDA and CDR2 SQIVND (reference sequence). CDR3 in DNA: TGTGCCAGTAGTAGGAGACGACTAGCGGGAGAGACCCAGTACTTC. This translates into CASSRRRLAGETQYF.

This clonotype appeared many times. V and J are TRBV7-2 and TRBJ2-7; maybe TRBD2 (6 bases). The germline gives CDR1 SGHTA, CDR2 FQGNSA. The CDR3 consists of 15 residues. Trimming removed 3 bases from V and 0 bases from J, with 12 bases in between. The CDR3, as DNA: TGTGCCAGCAGCTTTGAGGGACTGAGCTCCTACGAGCAGTACTTC. It yields the protein CASSFEGLSSYEQYF.

The sample holds many counts of this clonotype. The CDR3 DNA reads TGCAGCGCTCCGGTACTAGCGGGAGGGGAGTATGAGCAGTTCTTC. Protein product: CSAPVLAGGEYEQFF. The chain employs TRBV29-1 and TRBJ2-1, with 13 bases matching TRBD2. V was clipped by 7 bases and J by 8 bases; unmatched bases: 11. The germline V gene encodes CDR1 SQVTM and CDR2 ANQGSEA. This CDR3 is built from 15 residues.

At least ten counts were recorded for this clonotype. The chain links TRBV7-9 to TRBJ2-3; 11 bases line up with TRBD2. V lost 4 bases to trimming and J lost 2 bases; unmatched junction nucleotides: 5. CDR1 is SEHNR and CDR2 is FQNEAQ in the germline V gene (reference sequence). The CDR3 consists of 16 residues. The CDR3 is CASSYLAGGDTDTQYF. The CDR3 DNA reads TGTGCCAGCAGCTACTTAGCGGGAGGGGACACAGATACGCAGTATTTT.

Worth noting for this clonotype: This may be a read error: a much more frequent sequence differs by one nucleotide. No conserved phenylalanine or tryptophan is present at the end of the CDR3, so a read error is the likely explanation. The V and J genes are TRBV19 and TRBJ1-2; D is possibly TRBD1 (5 bases). The CDR3 runs to 13 residues. V was trimmed by 4 bases and J by 8 bases, leaving 14 bases between them. The V gene's germline CDR1 is LNHDA and CDR2 SQIVND (reference sequence). CDR3 sequence reads: CASSTVQEAGYTL. The CDR3 DNA is TGTGCCAGTAGTACAGTACAGGAGGCGGGCTACACCCTC.

In its sample, this clonotype was seen many times. This rearrangement joins TRBV6-1 to TRBJ1-1; D is unresolved. CDR1 is MNHNS and CDR2 is SASEGT in the germline V gene. The CDR3 is 13 amino acids. The germline V and J ends were trimmed by 8 bases and 1 base, with 11 bases remaining between them. CDR3 amino acids: CASGSGWNTEAFF. DNA of the CDR3: TGTGCCAGCGGGTCGGGGTGGAACACTGAAGCTTTCTTT.

This clonotype was counted between two and nine times. This chain joins TRBV6-2 or TRBV6-3 and TRBJ2-1; 11 bases are shared with TRBD2. The CDR3 contains 17 residues. Germline loops: CDR1 MNHEY, CDR2 SVGEGT. The ends lost 4 bases at V and 4 bases at J; junction bases unmatched: 9. CDR3 sequence reads: CASSFALAGETYNEQFF. The CDR3 DNA is TGTGCCAGCAGTTTCGCACTAGCGGGGGAGACATACAATGAGCAGTTCTTC.

This clonotype was seen a handful of times. The V and J genes are TRBV27 and TRBJ2-1, with D uncertain. V lost 6 bases to trimming and J lost 0 bases, with 15 bases between them. The CDR3 length is 16 residues. Looked up from germline, CDR1 is MNHEY and CDR2 is SMNVEV (reference sequence). CDR3 amino acids: CASSPTPGDSYNEQFF. CDR3 nucleotides: TGTGCCAGCAGCCCCACACCCGGCGACTCCTACAATGAGCAGTTCTTC.

This clonotype was seen ten or more times. This rearrangement joins TRBV15 to TRBJ1-6; D perhaps matches TRBD1 (5 bases). The V end lost 1 base, the J end lost 6 bases, and 25 bases lay between the germline ends. Germline V CDR1 and CDR2: LNHNV, YYDKDF (reference sequence). CDR3 length: 20 amino acids. This CDR3 reads CATSRGGAHSRTIINSPLHF. DNA of the CDR3: TGTGCCACCAGCAGAGGTGGGGCGCACAGCCGTACTATAATTAATTCACCCCTCCACTTT.

This chain joins TRBV9 and TRBJ2-5, with 8 bases lining up with TRBD2. Trimming took 4 bases from V and 5 from J; bases not matched to a gene: 22. CDR1 is SGDLS and CDR2 is YYNGEE in the germline V gene. This CDR3 is 19 amino acids long. The CDR3 loop reads CASSPGLAGKTRRGETQYF. The CDR3 region has the DNA TGTGCCAGCAGCCCAGGGCTAGCGGGCAAAACACGACGGGGTGAGACCCAGTACTTC.

Concerning this clonotype itself: This may be a read error, as it is one base from a much larger clone. The CDR3 coding sequence is TGTGCCACCAGCAGAGAACTGGACAGGAGGAAACTGCTTTTT. Protein sequence: CATSRELDRRKLLF. The chain uses TRBV15 and TRBJ1-4, with 7 bases fitting TRBD1. Germline lookup yields CDR1 LNHNV and CDR2 YYDKDF (reference sequence). This CDR3 spans 14 amino acids.

This clonotype has a count of ten or more. The junction departs from the called germline gene at one end, perhaps through a read error. The rearrangement uses TRBV13 and TRBJ2-3; D gene unclear. The CDR3 is made up of 15 amino acids. Per germline, CDR1 PRHDT and CDR2 FYEKMQ (reference sequence). The DNA of the CDR3 is TGCGCCAGCAGCTTCCAGTCGACCGGCACAGATACGCAGTATTTT. This gives the protein CASSFQSTGTDTQYF.

This clonotype was seen repeatedly, ten times or more. The rearrangement uses TRBV10-3 and TRBJ2-3; TRBD2 might be the D (5 bases). This CDR3 has 16 residues. Germline V gives CDR1 ENHRY, CDR2 SYGVKD. Trimming took 3 bases from V and 3 from J, leaving 16 bases between them. DNA for the CDR3: TGTGCCATCAGTGATTTGGTCTACCGAGGGACAGATACGCAGTATTTT. Encoded protein: CAISDLVYRGTDTQYF.

The V gene is TRBV9, the J gene TRBJ2-1, with D unclear. Germline-derived CDR1 and CDR2 are SGDLS and YYNGEE. V lost 0 bases and J 3 bases, leaving 4 bases between the germline ends. The CDR3 runs to 13 residues. CDR3 sequence: CASSVGVYNEQFF. CDR3 in DNA: TGTGCCAGCAGCGTAGGCGTCTACAATGAGCAGTTCTTC.